The 28 T cell receptor beta chains below were found in one sample sequenced in a study of blood T cell repertoires in COVID-19. The repertoire was sequenced with immunoSEQ multiplex PCR; TCRdb's copy has only in-frame clones and lacks some. The sample has 180,000 or so clones; around 78% are singletons. The source material was peripheral blood. The receptors derive from a woman older than 75 with active or convalescent COVID-19.

In its sample, this clone was seen once. The rearrangement links TRBV11-2 to TRBJ1-5, with D perhaps TRBD1 (5 bases). Germline CDR1 is SGHAT and CDR2 is FQNNGV. The V end was cut by 1 base, the J end by 7 bases, with 11 bases between. The CDR3 is 14 amino acids. Written as DNA, the CDR3 is TGTGCCAGCAGCTTAGGTTCAACAGGACAGCCCCAGCATTTT. Its translation is CASSLGSTGQPQHF.

The chain combines TRBV12-3 or TRBV12-4 with TRBJ2-5; 7 bases match TRBD1. CDR3 length equals 13 residues. The junction had 7 bases not matched to a gene; V was cut back by 7 bases and J by 5 bases. CDR3 protein: CASKRQGTETQYF. CDR3 DNA sequence: TGTGCCAGCAAGCGACAGGGTACCGAGACCCAGTACTTC.

The chain couples TRBV28 to TRBJ1-2; D gene uncertain. Germline CDR1 reads MDHEN; CDR2 reads SYDVKM. The CDR3 loop spans 15 amino acids. The ends were cut back, 6 bases at V and 0 bases at J, with 14 bases in the middle. CDR3 protein: CASSPEHGANYGYTF. The DNA of the CDR3 is TGTGCCAGCAGCCCCGAACACGGAGCTAACTATGGCTACACCTTC.

This clone was observed a handful of times. CDR3: CASSRYYGYTF. DNA for the CDR3: TGTGCCAGCAGCAGATACTATGGCTACACCTTC. The chain links TRBV6-5 to TRBJ1-2; D is unresolved. CDR1 is MNHEY and CDR2 is SVGAGI in the germline V gene. The CDR3 loop spans 11 amino acids. Trimming cost V 6 bases and J 3 bases, with 5 bases left between them.

This sequence joins TRBV3-1 (or the pseudogene TRBV3-2) and TRBJ2-7, with 7 bases fitting TRBD1. The germline gives CDR1 LGHDT, CDR2 YNNKEL (reference sequence). The V segment lost 0 bases and the J segment 4 bases; nucleotides outside the gene matches: 9. This CDR3 is 16 amino acids long. The DNA of the CDR3 is TGTGCCAGCAGCCAAGATCCGGGCAGGGGGAAATACGAGCAGTACTTC. Translation gives CASSQDPGRGKYEQYF.

As for this clone: One end of the junction varies from germline; a read error may be responsible. The rearrangement uses TRBV5-6 and TRBJ2-5, with TRBD2 as a possible D gene (6 bases). The length of the CDR3 is 14 residues. CDR1 is SGHDT, CDR2 YYEEEE, per germline. The CDR3 DNA sequence: TGTGCCAGCAGCTTGGTATGGGGAGGAGAGGCCCAGTACTTC. Its translation is CASSLVWGGEAQYF.

This clone was picked up a small number of times. The V and J genes are TRBV7-2 and TRBJ2-2; a possible D gene is TRBD1 (6 bases). The germline V gene has CDR1 SGHTA and CDR2 FQGNSA. V was cut by 1 base and J by 6 bases, with 9 bases left in between. The CDR3 loop spans 14 amino acids. The CDR3 loop reads CASSLVKGAGELFF. CDR3 nucleotides: TGTGCCAGCAGCTTAGTCAAGGGGGCCGGGGAGCTGTTTTTT.

The rearrangement links TRBV10-3 to TRBJ2-7, with 14 bases identical to TRBD2. In germline, CDR1 is ENHRY, CDR2 SYGVKD. V shed 7 bases and J 2 bases; nucleotides not matched to a gene: 7. The CDR3 is 16 amino acids. CDR3 nucleotide sequence: TGTGCCATCACGGGAAAGGGACTAGCGGGGGCCTACGAGCAGTACTTC. Its translation: CAITGKGLAGAYEQYF.

The chain combines TRBV19 with TRBJ1-5; possibly TRBD1 for D (5 bases). V lost 4 bases and J 2 bases, leaving 15 bases between the germline ends. This CDR3 region has 16 residues. The V gene's germline CDR1 is LNHDA and CDR2 SQIVND (reference sequence). CDR3 protein: CASSRSGRVRNQPQHF. CDR3 nucleotides: TGTGCCAGTAGTAGGTCAGGGAGGGTGCGCAATCAGCCCCAGCATTTT.

The rearrangement uses TRBV19 and TRBJ1-1, with D possibly being TRBD1 (6 bases). Germline CDR1 and CDR2: LNHDA and SQIVND (reference sequence). V lost 9 bases and J lost 0, with 14 bases in between. This CDR3 has 14 amino acids. The CDR3 region has the DNA TGTGCCAGCGGAACCAGGGGAGTGAACACTGAAGCTTTCTTT. This gives the protein CASGTRGVNTEAFF. Combining the CDR3 with reference TRBV19 and TRBJ1-1 gives the whole variable domain DGGITQSPKYLFRKEGQNVTLSCEQNLNHDAMYWYRQDPGQGLRLIYYSQIVNDFQKGDIAEGYSVSREKKESFPLTVTSAQKNPTAFYLCASGTRGVNTEAFFGQGTRLTVV.

This chain uses TRBV10-3 with TRBJ2-2; 10 bases line up with TRBD2. Trimming removed 4 bases from V and 4 bases from J; junction bases left unmatched: 9. CDR3 length: 17 residues. The germline gives CDR1 ENHRY, CDR2 SYGVKD. DNA for the CDR3: TGTGCCATCAGTGTGGCTAGCGGGGGCCCGGGCACCGGGGAGCTGTTTTTT. It yields the protein CAISVASGGPGTGELFF.

The genes are TRBV27 and TRBJ1-5; D is perhaps TRBD1 (5 bases). V lost 3 bases to trimming and J lost 6 bases, with 12 bases between them. This CDR3 has 14 residues. Germline CDR1 is MNHEY and CDR2 is SMNVEV (reference sequence). CDR3 in DNA: TGTGCCAGCAGTTTGCAGGGCCCTGTTCAGCCCCAGCATTTT. Translation gives CASSLQGPVQPQHF.

The chain combines TRBV7-2 with TRBJ1-4, with TRBD1 identical over 7 bases. Germline CDR1 is SGHTA and CDR2 is FQGNSA. The ends lost 5 bases at V and 8 bases at J; junction bases unmatched: 2. The CDR3 is made up of 12 amino acids. For the CDR3, the DNA is TGTGCCAGCAGCACGACAGGGGAAAAACTGTTTTTT. Protein sequence: CASSTTGEKLFF.

The V call is TRBV2, the J call TRBJ2-3; the D gene is possibly TRBD2 (5 bases). CDR3 length: 15 residues. Germline V CDR1 and CDR2: SNHLY, FYNNEI. V was clipped by 7 bases and J by 2 bases, with 16 bases between them. The CDR3 region has the DNA TGTGCCAGCACCCCGTGGAGCGGTGACACAGATACGCAGTATTTT. Translation: CASTPWSGDTDTQYF.

The sample holds one count of this clone. The rearrangement links TRBV9 to TRBJ2-2, with 7 positions matching TRBD1. Trimming took 3 bases from V and 5 from J; bases not matched to a gene: 10. The CDR3 loop spans 16 amino acids. CDR1 is SGDLS, CDR2 YYNGEE, per germline. The CDR3 DNA reads TGTGCCAGCAGCGAACCGTCAGGGGGTAAGACCGGGGAGCTGTTTTTT. The encoded protein is CASSEPSGGKTGELFF.

This chain connects TRBV4-3 to TRBJ1-2; a possible D gene is TRBD1 (5 bases). CDR1 LGHNA and CDR2 YSLEER come from the germline V gene. The length of the CDR3 is 16 residues. V was cut by 4 bases and J by 3 bases, with 18 bases left in between. The CDR3 reads CASSRLHSGTDYGYTF. CDR3 sequence (DNA): TGCGCCAGCAGCCGTTTACACTCCGGGACTGACTATGGCTACACCTTC.

Remarks on this clone: Germline and junction disagree at one end, which may indicate a read error. The chain employs TRBV28 and TRBJ1-5; 11 bases map to TRBD1. The CDR3 covers 17 residues. Germline CDR1 and CDR2: MDHEN and SYDVKM. The CDR3 DNA follows: TGTGCCAGCGGTTTAGGGACCGGGACAGGGGGGGGAGAGCCCCAGCATTTT. It specifies CASGLGTGTGGGEPQHF.

This sequence joins TRBV4-2 and TRBJ1-4; D is unclear. Germline values: CDR1 LGHNA, CDR2 YNFKEQ. Trimming shortened V by 2 bases and J by 5 bases, and 12 bases separated the two germline ends. This CDR3 is 15 amino acids long. In DNA, the CDR3 is TGTGCCAGCAGCCAACCAGACTCCGGGAATGAAAAACTGTTTTTT. It translates to CASSQPDSGNEKLFF.

The chain is built from TRBV19 and TRBJ2-1; 9 nucleotides align to TRBD1. Looked up from germline, CDR1 is LNHDA and CDR2 is SQIVND (reference sequence). The CDR3 runs to 14 residues. Trimming cost V 5 bases and J 8 bases; bases outside gene matches: 7. The CDR3 region has the DNA TGTGCCAGTAGTGGGCAGGGACAGGGCGATGAGCAGTTCTTC. The encoded protein is CASSGQGQGDEQFF.

CDR3: CASSSPPGGSYGYTF. The DNA of the CDR3 is TGTGCCAGCAGTTCCCCCCCAGGGGGAAGCTATGGCTACACCTTC. The chain recombines TRBV28 with TRBJ1-2; 7 nucleotides align to TRBD1. CDR3 length equals 15 residues. Per germline, CDR1 MDHEN and CDR2 SYDVKM. After removal of 4 bases from V and 4 bases from J, the junction contained 9 bases not matched to a gene.

This clone was seen a few times. The J gene is TRBJ2-7, the V gene TRBV6-5; D might be TRBD1 (6 bases). Per the germline V gene, CDR1 is MNHEY and CDR2 is SVGAGI. The V end was cut by 2 bases, the J end by 7 bases, with 12 bases between. The CDR3 extends over 13 amino acids. The CDR3 bases are TGTGCCAGCAGTTACATCCAGGGGTGGGAGCAGTACTTC. This sequence encodes CASSYIQGWEQYF.

This chain links TRBV27 with TRBJ1-6, with TRBD1 identical over 9 bases. The CDR3 sequence is 17 residues long. With 2 bases clipped from V and 8 bases from J, the junction kept 10 bases outside the gene matches. Germline V CDR1 and CDR2: MNHEY, SMNVEV (reference sequence). The CDR3 sequence is CASSLLSLGQGDSPLHF. CDR3 coding DNA: TGTGCCAGCAGTTTACTTAGCCTGGGACAGGGTGATTCACCCCTCCACTTT.

The DNA of the CDR3 is TGTGCCAGCAGCGTAGCGGCGGGGGGACCCACAGATACGCAGTATTTT. This encodes CASSVAAGGPTDTQYF. The rearrangement joins TRBV9 to TRBJ2-3; 8 bases align to TRBD2. Unmatched junction bases numbered 5, after V lost 0 bases and J lost 2 bases. Germline V CDR1 and CDR2: SGDLS, YYNGEE. The CDR3 has 16 residues.

In nucleotides, the CDR3 is TGCGCCAGCAGCTCCGGGACAGGGGACACCGGGGAGCTGTTTTTT. Translating it yields CASSSGTGDTGELFF. The V gene is TRBV5-1, the J gene TRBJ2-2; 10 nucleotides line up with TRBD1. J gave up 3 bases and V 3 bases, and 2 bases lay outside the gene matches. This CDR3 has 15 residues. Germline CDR1 and CDR2: SGHRS and YFSETQ.

The V call is TRBV7-3, the J call TRBJ1-1; TRBD1 aligns across 8 bases. In germline, CDR1 is SGHTA, CDR2 FQGTGA. The CDR3 loop spans 13 amino acids. The V gene end was trimmed by 4 bases and the J gene end by 8 bases; junction bases not matched to a gene: 6. CDR3 amino acids: CASSSGQGLEAFF. For the CDR3, the DNA is TGTGCCAGCAGCTCCGGACAGGGCCTCGAAGCTTTCTTT.

The chain has TRBV6-5 and TRBJ1-4; D not resolved. The CDR3 is made up of 12 amino acids. Trimming stripped 8 bases from V and 6 bases from J, with 10 bases between. CDR1 MNHEY and CDR2 SVGAGI come from the germline V gene. DNA of the CDR3: TGTGCCAGCCGAGGTTCCCATGAAAAACTGTTTTTT. This codes for CASRGSHEKLFF.

This sequence joins TRBV5-1 and TRBJ2-5, with D tentatively TRBD2 (6 bases). V was trimmed by 4 bases and J by 1 base, leaving 14 bases between them. The CDR3 spans 15 residues. The V gene's germline CDR1 is SGHRS and CDR2 YFSETQ. In nucleotides, the CDR3 is TGCGCCAGCAGCGTAAGTAGCGGCCCCCAAGAGACCCAGTACTTC. Protein product: CASSVSSGPQETQYF.

The J gene is TRBJ2-2, the V gene TRBV4-2, with D uncertain. Germline V gene lookup returns CDR1 LGHNA and CDR2 YNFKEQ. V was cut by 1 base and J by 6 bases, with 9 bases left in between. The CDR3 spans 14 residues. CDR3 in DNA: TGTGCCAGCAGCCAAGGATCAGTGTCCGGGGAGCTGTTTTTT. This translates into CASSQGSVSGELFF.